This T cell receptor (beta chain) was sequenced for a study of blood T cells in healthy people across ages. From germline, CDR1 is MGHRA and CDR2 YSYEKL. The CDR3 covers 13 residues. Trimming removed 4 bases from V and 5 bases from J, with 9 bases in between. Primers used in a second PCR of roughly 6 to 11 cycles were a sample-barcoded 5' primer and a J-beta primer mix. TCRdb reanalysed the 5' RACE reads using MiXCR and keeps one entry per CDR3 protein. This sample carries about 640,000 distinct CDR3 sequences, around 41% of them seen once, and the ten largest clones take about 30%. Sequences were obtained from blood. V is TRBV4-1 and J is TRBJ1-5; perhaps TRBD1 as D (6 bases). This sequence originates from a man aged 80 or over in good health. CDR3 in DNA: TGCGCCAGCAGCCGGACAGACGATCAGCCCCAGCATTTT. As protein: CASSRTDDQPQHF.